This T cell receptor beta chain was sequenced during a study of blood T cells in healthy people across ages. Regarding the study as a whole: Relative to aged donors, long-lived donors carried more naive CD4+ cells and displayed higher diversity. Older age went with lower TCR beta diversity per million T cells, in a roughly linear way.

Germline CDR1 reads KGHDR; CDR2 reads SFDVKD. With 3 bases clipped from V and 6 bases from J, the junction kept 9 bases outside the gene matches. The CDR3 length is 16 residues. Primers used in a second PCR of roughly 6 to 12 cycles were a sample-barcoded 5' primer and a J-beta primer mix. From the 5' RACE reads, TCRdb called clonotypes with MiXCR, one entry per CDR3 protein. The data hold fewer than 700,000 distinct CDR3 sequences, with roughly two fifths observed a single time. This clonotype was counted between two and nine times. What it binds is not known. The genes are TRBV24-1 and TRBJ2-1; 8 bases are a match to TRBD1. The specimen was blood. This receptor was obtained from a man older than 75 in good health. This chain's CDR3 is CATSDPSGGEINEQFF. The CDR3 DNA sequence: TGTGCCACCAGTGATCCCTCAGGGGGCGAAATCAATGAGCAGTTCTTC.